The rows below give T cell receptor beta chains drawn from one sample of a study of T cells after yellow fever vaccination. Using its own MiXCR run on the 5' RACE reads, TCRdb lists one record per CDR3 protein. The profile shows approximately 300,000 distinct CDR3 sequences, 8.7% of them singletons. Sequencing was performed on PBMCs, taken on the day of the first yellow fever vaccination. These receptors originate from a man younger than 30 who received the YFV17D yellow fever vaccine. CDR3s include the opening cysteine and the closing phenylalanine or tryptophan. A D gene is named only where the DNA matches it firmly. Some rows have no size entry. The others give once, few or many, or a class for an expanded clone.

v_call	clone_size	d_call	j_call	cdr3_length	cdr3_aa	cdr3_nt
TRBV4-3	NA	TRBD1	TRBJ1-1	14	CASSQDSRQGRAFF	TGCGCCAGCAGCCAAGATTCCCGACAGGGAAGGGCTTTCTTT
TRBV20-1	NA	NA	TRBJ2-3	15	CSARRPGGPTDTQYF	TGCAGTGCCCGCCGTCCCGGGGGGCCCACAGATACGCAGTATTTT
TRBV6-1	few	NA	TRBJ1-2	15	CASSRRRDSNYGYTF	TGTGCCAGCAGCCGCCGGCGTGACTCTAACTATGGCTACACCTTC
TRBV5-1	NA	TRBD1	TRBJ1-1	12	CASSLDRVSAFF	TGCGCCAGCAGCTTAGACAGGGTGTCAGCTTTCTTT
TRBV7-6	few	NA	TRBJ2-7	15	CASSGRGGLPDEQYF	TGTGCCAGCAGCGGCAGAGGGGGGCTCCCGGACGAGCAGTACTTC
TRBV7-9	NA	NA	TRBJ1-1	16	CASSSSRTKLNTEAFF	TGTGCCAGCAGCTCGAGCCGAACCAAATTGAACACTGAAGCTTTCTTT
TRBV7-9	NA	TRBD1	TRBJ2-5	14	CASRTDGGQWTQYF	TGTGCCAGCAGGACGGATGGGGGACAGTGGACCCAGTACTTC
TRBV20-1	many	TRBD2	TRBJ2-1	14	CSAQRTSGDNEQFF	TGCAGTGCTCAACGGACTAGCGGGGACAATGAGCAGTTCTTC
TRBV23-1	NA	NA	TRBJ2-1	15	CASSQEGFLYNEQFF	TGCGCCAGCAGTCAAGAGGGGTTCCTCTACAATGAGCAGTTCTTC
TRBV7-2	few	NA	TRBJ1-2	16	CASSIYSVGCLYGYTF	TGTGCCAGCAGCATTTACTCAGTGGGGTGTCTGTATGGCTACACCTTC
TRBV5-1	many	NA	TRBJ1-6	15	CASSLEAIGNSPLHF	TGCGCCAGCAGCTTGGAGGCGATAGGTAATTCACCCCTCCACTTT
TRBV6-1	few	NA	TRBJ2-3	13	CASSATLKDTQYF	TGTGCCAGCAGTGCTACTCTAAAAGATACGCAGTATTTT
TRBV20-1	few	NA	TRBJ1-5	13	CSVEESRNQPQHF	TGCAGTGTTGAGGAATCGCGAAATCAGCCCCAGCATTTT
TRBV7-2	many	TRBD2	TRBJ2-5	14	CASSFTGLGETQYF	TGTGCCAGCAGCTTTACGGGACTAGGAGAGACCCAGTACTTC
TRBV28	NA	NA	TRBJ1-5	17	CASTLDWWDAFWGAQHF	TGTGCCAGCACCTTGGATTGGTGGGACGCCTTCTGGGGAGCCCAGCATTTT
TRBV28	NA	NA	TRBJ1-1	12	CASSFGEVEAFF	TGTGCCAGCAGTTTCGGGGAAGTTGAAGCTTTCTTT
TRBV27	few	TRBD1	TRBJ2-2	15	CASRVGQGAAGELFF	TGTGCCAGCAGAGTGGGGCAGGGGGCAGCCGGGGAGCTGTTTTTT
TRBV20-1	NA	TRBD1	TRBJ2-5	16	CSARDQGALFQETQYF	TGCAGTGCTAGAGACCAGGGGGCCCTTTTTCAAGAGACCCAGTACTTC
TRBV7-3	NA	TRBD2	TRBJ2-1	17	CASSLISSGGPYNEQFF	TGTGCCAGCAGCTTAATATCTAGCGGGGGCCCATACAATGAGCAGTTCTTC
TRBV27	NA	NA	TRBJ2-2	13	CASSFRLAGELFF	TGTGCCAGCAGTTTCAGACTAGCCGGGGAGCTGTTTTTT
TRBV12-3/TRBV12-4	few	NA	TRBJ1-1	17	CASTPGETEYMNTEAFF	TGTGCCAGCACCCCGGGGGAGACTGAATATATGAACACTGAAGCTTTCTTT
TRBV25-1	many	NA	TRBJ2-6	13	CASSGSGANVLTF	TGTGCCAGCAGTGGTTCTGGGGCCAACGTCCTGACTTTC
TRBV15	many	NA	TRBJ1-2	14	CATSRDSAAYGYTF	TGTGCCACCAGCAGAGATAGTGCGGCATATGGCTACACCTTC
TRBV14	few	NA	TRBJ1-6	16	CASSRRGSSYNSPLHF	TGTGCCAGCAGCCGGAGGGGGAGCTCCTATAATTCACCCCTCCACTTT
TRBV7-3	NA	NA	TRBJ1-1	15	CASSLLGDGNTEAFF	TGTGCCAGCAGCTTATTGGGGGACGGGAACACTGAAGCTTTCTTT
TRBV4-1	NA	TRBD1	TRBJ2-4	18	CASNPGQGRGLAKNIQYF	TGCGCCAGCAATCCCGGACAGGGAAGAGGACTAGCCAAAAACATTCAGTACTTC
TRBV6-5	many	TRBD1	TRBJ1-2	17	CASSYPNPTGGSYGYTF	TGTGCCAGCAGTTACCCGAATCCGACAGGGGGTAGCTATGGCTACACCTTC
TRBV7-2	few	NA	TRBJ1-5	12	CASSLSLGPQHF	TGTGCCAGCAGCTTATCGCTCGGGCCCCAGCATTTT
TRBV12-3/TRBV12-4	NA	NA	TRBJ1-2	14	CASSLPGGGYGYTF	TGTGCCAGCAGTTTACCGGGCGGAGGCTATGGCTACACCTTC
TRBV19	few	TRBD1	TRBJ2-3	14	CASSTGQRTDTQYF	TGTGCCAGTAGTACGGGACAGCGCACAGATACGCAGTATTTT
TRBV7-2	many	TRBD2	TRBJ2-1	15	CASSTSGAVYNEQFF	TGTGCCAGCAGCACGAGCGGGGCGGTCTACAATGAGCAGTTCTTC
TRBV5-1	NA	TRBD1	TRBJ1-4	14	CASSYQGANEKLFF	TGCGCCAGCAGCTACCAGGGGGCTAATGAAAAACTGTTTTTT
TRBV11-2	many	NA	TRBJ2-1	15	CASSLDLTSGYEQFF	TGTGCCAGCAGCTTAGATCTAACCTCCGGCTATGAGCAGTTCTTC
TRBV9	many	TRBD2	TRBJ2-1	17	CASSHRSSSGGDNEQFF	TGTGCCAGCAGCCACCGCTCTTCCAGCGGGGGGGACAATGAGCAGTTCTTC
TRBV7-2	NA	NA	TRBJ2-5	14	CASSLNQGRETQYF	TGTGCCAGCAGCTTAAATCAGGGGCGAGAGACCCAGTACTTC
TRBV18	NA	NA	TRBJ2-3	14	CASSPGGPGDTQYF	TGTGCCAGCTCACCAGGCGGGCCGGGAGATACGCAGTATTTT
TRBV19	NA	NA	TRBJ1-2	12	CASSIEDYGYTF	TGTGCCAGTAGTATAGAGGACTATGGCTACACCTTC
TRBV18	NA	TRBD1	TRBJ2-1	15	CASSPYRGSYNEQFF	TGTGCCAGCTCACCGTACAGGGGCTCCTACAATGAGCAGTTCTTC
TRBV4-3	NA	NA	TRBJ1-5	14	CASSQGRLGQPQHF	TGCGCCAGCAGCCAAGGGAGGTTAGGCCAGCCCCAGCATTTT
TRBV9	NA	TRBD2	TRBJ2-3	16	CASSVDSGVNSDTQYF	TGTGCCAGCAGCGTAGATAGCGGGGTAAACTCAGATACGCAGTATTTT